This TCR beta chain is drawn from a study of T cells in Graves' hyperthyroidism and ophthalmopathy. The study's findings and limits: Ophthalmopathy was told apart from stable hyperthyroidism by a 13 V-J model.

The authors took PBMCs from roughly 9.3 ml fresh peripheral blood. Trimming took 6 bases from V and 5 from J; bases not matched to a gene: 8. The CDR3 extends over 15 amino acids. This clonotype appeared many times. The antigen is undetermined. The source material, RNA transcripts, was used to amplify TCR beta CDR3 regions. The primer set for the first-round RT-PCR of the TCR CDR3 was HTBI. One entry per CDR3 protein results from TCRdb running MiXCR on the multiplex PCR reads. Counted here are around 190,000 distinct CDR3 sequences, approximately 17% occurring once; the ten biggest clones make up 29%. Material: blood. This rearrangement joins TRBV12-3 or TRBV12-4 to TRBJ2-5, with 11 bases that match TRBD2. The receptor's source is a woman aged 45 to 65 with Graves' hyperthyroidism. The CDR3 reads CASSRGLAGGETQYF. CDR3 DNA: TGTGCCAGCAGCCGCGGACTAGCGGGCGGGGAGACCCAGTACTTC.